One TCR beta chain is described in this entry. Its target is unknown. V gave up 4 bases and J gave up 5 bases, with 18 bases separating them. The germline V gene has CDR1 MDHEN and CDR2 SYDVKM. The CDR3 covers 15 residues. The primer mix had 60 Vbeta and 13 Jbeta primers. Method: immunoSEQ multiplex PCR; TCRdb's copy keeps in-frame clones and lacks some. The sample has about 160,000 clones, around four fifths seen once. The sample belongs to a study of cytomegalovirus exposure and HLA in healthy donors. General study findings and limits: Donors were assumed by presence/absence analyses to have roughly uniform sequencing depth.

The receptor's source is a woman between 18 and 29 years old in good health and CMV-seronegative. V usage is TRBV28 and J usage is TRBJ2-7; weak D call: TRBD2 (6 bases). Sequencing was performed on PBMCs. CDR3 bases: TGTGCCAGCAGTTCTCCGGGCGGGATAGGCAACGAGCAGTACTTC. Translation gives CASSSPGGIGNEQYF.